This entry lists 19 T cell receptor beta chains sequenced from one sample in a study of monozygotic twins with inflammatory bowel disease. Following a re-call of the 5' RACE reads, TCRdb has one entry per CDR3 protein and lacks DNA. This sample's table reports 350,000 to 400,000 distinct CDR3 sequences. What was sequenced was blood. The receptors here all came from a human donor with ulcerative colitis or Crohn's disease, or a healthy co-twin of an affected twin (not recorded which).

J is TRBJ1-1 and V is TRBV18. The CDR3 loop spans 13 amino acids. Germline V CDR1 and CDR2: KGHSH, LQKENI. CDR3: CASSTARNTEAFF. Full variable domain (remainder filled in from reference TRBV18 and TRBJ1-1): NAGVMQNPRHLVRRRGQEARLRCSPMKGHSHVYWYRQLPEEGLKFMVYLQKENIIDESGMPKERFSAEFPKEGPSILRIQQVVRGDSAAYFCASSTARNTEAFFGQGTRLTVV.

This chain connects TRBV18 to TRBJ1-2; the D call of TRBD1 rests on TCRdb alone, since no DNA is present to check it. The germline gives CDR1 KGHSH, CDR2 LQKENI. CDR3 length: 15 residues. The CDR3 sequence: CASSPRQGINYGYTF. Looking up the rest from reference TRBV18 and TRBJ1-2 gives the full variable domain: NAGVMQNPRHLVRRRGQEARLRCSPMKGHSHVYWYRQLPEEGLKFMVYLQKENIIDESGMPKERFSAEFPKEGPSILRIQQVVRGDSAAYFCASSPRQGINYGYTFGSGTRLTVV.

The CDR3: CAIGRTGAHFFGEQFF. The chain employs TRBV10-3 and TRBJ2-1; TCRdb returns TRBD1, unconfirmable since there is no DNA. The V gene's germline CDR1 is ENHRY and CDR2 SYGVKD. The CDR3 consists of 16 residues.

This chain joins TRBV7-2 and TRBJ2-7; checking the TCRdb D call of TRBD2 is not possible without DNA. Germline CDR1 and CDR2: SGHTA and FQGNSA. The CDR3 has 14 amino acids. CDR3 loop: CASSPSRVRDEQYF.

The chain employs TRBV19 and TRBJ1-4. Germline V gene lookup returns CDR1 LNHDA and CDR2 SQIVND (reference sequence). The CDR3 has 14 amino acids. The CDR3 loop is CASRIRESGEKLFF.

The chain has TRBV6-5 and TRBJ1-1. Germline V gene data show CDR1 as MNHEY and CDR2 as SVGAGI. This CDR3 is 13 amino acids long. This CDR3 is CASSPLPQIEAFF.

The chain is built from TRBV4-1 and TRBJ2-4. The CDR3 is 17 amino acids. CDR1 is MGHRA and CDR2 is YSYEKL in the germline V gene. This CDR3 reads CASSPTPEILAKNIQYF.

The chain links TRBV7-2 to TRBJ1-2; TCRdb lists TRBD1, though no DNA is available to test this call. CDR3 length: 16 amino acids. The V gene's germline CDR1 is SGHTA and CDR2 FQGNSA. The CDR3 protein is CATSPGQGRANYGYTF.

This chain links TRBV5-6 with TRBJ2-5; TCRdb gives TRBD1 as the D gene, but with no DNA this cannot be confirmed. The CDR3 runs 15 residues. Germline V gene sequence: CDR1 SGHDT, CDR2 YYEEEE. The CDR3 sequence is CASSLARTRGETQYF.

The chain employs TRBV4-3 and TRBJ2-6. Germline V gives CDR1 LGHNA, CDR2 YSLEER. The CDR3 length is 16 residues. CDR3: CASSHHRRSGANVLTF.

This chain connects TRBV10-3 to TRBJ2-7; TCRdb selects TRBD1, and the lack of DNA leaves this call unchecked. Germline loops: CDR1 ENHRY, CDR2 SYGVKD. The CDR3 consists of 12 residues. Here the CDR3 reads CAISEGQPEQYF.

The V gene is TRBV11-2, the J gene TRBJ2-1. The CDR3 loop spans 17 amino acids. CDR1 is SGHAT, CDR2 FQNNGV, per germline. CDR3 protein: CASSLDLRGSTYGEQFF.

The V gene is TRBV3-1, the J gene TRBJ2-3; TCRdb's D gene call, TRBD1, goes unchecked for lack of DNA. CDR1 and CDR2 from the germline V gene are LGHDT and YNNKEL (reference sequence). The CDR3 loop spans 16 amino acids. CDR3 region: CASSDFGGAATDTQYF.

The chain recombines TRBV6-5 with TRBJ2-7. This CDR3 contains 13 residues. The germline gives CDR1 MNHEY, CDR2 SVGAGI. This CDR3 reads CASSYSSSYEQYF.

The chain combines TRBV2 with TRBJ1-1. Germline CDR1 is SNHLY and CDR2 is FYNNEI. The CDR3 runs 14 residues. CDR3 sequence: CASSDLGPQSQAFF. Combining the CDR3 with reference TRBV2 and TRBJ1-1 gives the whole variable domain EPEVTQTPSHQVTQMGQEVILRCVPISNHLYFYWYRQILGQKVEFLVSFYNNEISEKSEIFDDQFSVERPDGSNFTLKIRSTKLEDSAMYFCASSDLGPQSQAFFGQGTRLTVV.

The chain employs TRBV5-1 and TRBJ2-5; no DNA is available, so the TRBD1 call from TCRdb remains unchecked. The CDR3 is 19 amino acids. Germline CDR1 and CDR2: SGHRS and YFSETQ. The CDR3 sequence: CASSQGKPGQYTFQETQYF.

The chain is built from TRBV5-5 and TRBJ2-5; TCRdb designates TRBD1, a call that cannot be tested without DNA. CDR1 and CDR2 from the germline V gene are SGHKS and YYEKEE (reference sequence). This CDR3 region has 16 residues. The CDR3 sequence: CASSSLGGTIRETQYF.

The genes are TRBV24-1 and TRBJ2-1; checking the TCRdb D call of TRBD1 is not possible without DNA. CDR1 KGHDR and CDR2 SFDVKD come from the germline V gene. The CDR3 is 17 residues long. CDR3 sequence reads: CATSDSRPGQEYNEQFF.

The rearrangement links TRBV12-3 or TRBV12-4 to TRBJ2-5; the TRBD2 assignment by TCRdb is unverifiable without DNA. CDR3 length equals 16 residues. CDR3 protein: CASSLRTSGGKETQYF.